This passage covers 29 T cell receptor beta chains from one sample sequenced in a study of OX40 agonist ivuxolimab in advanced cancers. TCRdb keeps only in-frame clones here, not all; method: immunoSEQ multiplex PCR. This sample has 25,000 to 30,000 clones, with about four fifths found just once. This specimen consisted of CD4+ or CD8+ T cells sorted from blood, obtained in a trial of the OX40 agonist ivuxolimab. The receptors here all came from an adult with an advanced solid tumor such as melanoma, head and neck, liver or kidney cancer.

V and J are TRBV19 and TRBJ2-1; D remains ambiguous. CDR1 LNHDA and CDR2 SQIVND come from the germline V gene (reference sequence). The CDR3 runs 16 residues. V was shortened by 4 bases and J by 0 bases, with 13 bases between the two germline ends. CDR3 sequence: CASSTRDGSSYNEQFF. The CDR3 region has the DNA TGTGCCAGTAGTACCCGCGACGGAAGCTCCTACAATGAGCAGTTCTTC.

This clone was observed a handful of times. This chain connects TRBV10-3 to TRBJ2-7; D is unresolved. CDR1 is ENHRY, CDR2 SYGVKD, per germline. Deletions cut 8 bases from V and 6 bases from J, with 11 bases between. The CDR3 totals 11 residues. CDR3 coding DNA: TGTGCCATCGATTCGGGTGGCGAGCAGTACTTC. Protein: CAIDSGGEQYF.

The chain is built from TRBV5-6 and TRBJ2-3; 9 bases are a match to TRBD1. The CDR3 has 16 amino acids. Trimming took 2 bases from V and 2 from J; bases not matched to a gene: 6. CDR1 and CDR2 from the germline V gene are SGHDT and YYEEEE. CDR3 in amino acids: CASSFPTGGATDTQYF. CDR3 in DNA: TGTGCCAGCAGCTTCCCGACAGGGGGAGCCACAGATACGCAGTATTTT. Filled out from reference TRBV5-6 and TRBJ2-3, the complete variable domain reads DAGVTQSPTHLIKTRGQQVTLRCSPKSGHDTVSWYQQALGQGPQFIFQYYEEEERQRGNFPDRFSGHQFPNYSSELNVNALLLGDSALYLCASSFPTGGATDTQYFGPGTRLTVL.

The rearrangement joins TRBV19 to TRBJ2-1; 10 bases line up with TRBD2. Germline-derived CDR1 and CDR2 are LNHDA and SQIVND (reference sequence). V dropped 4 bases and J dropped 1; count of bases not matched to a gene: 4. This CDR3 contains 16 residues. The CDR3, as DNA: TGTGCCAGTAGTACAGTAGCGGGGGGATCCTACAATGAGCAGTTCTTC. This sequence encodes CASSTVAGGSYNEQFF.

J is TRBJ1-1 and V is TRBV12-5; D gene unclear. V was cut by 4 bases and J by 2 bases, with 14 bases left in between. Germline-derived CDR1 and CDR2 are LGHNT and FRNRAP. The CDR3 length is 15 residues. For the CDR3, the DNA is TGTGCTAGTGGTTCCAACCCCGGCCTCAACACTGAAGCTTTCTTT. This encodes CASGSNPGLNTEAFF.

The chain employs TRBV6-5 and TRBJ2-3, with D tentatively TRBD2 (6 bases). Germline V lookup: CDR1 MNHEY, CDR2 SVGAGI. The CDR3 consists of 15 residues. The ends were cut back, 2 bases at V and 0 bases at J, with 9 bases in the middle. This CDR3 is CASSYVRGSTDTQYF. Written as DNA, the CDR3 is TGTGCCAGCAGTTACGTGCGGGGTAGCACAGATACGCAGTATTTT.

The rearrangement links TRBV5-6 to TRBJ2-3; 15 bases are a match to TRBD2. Germline V gene data show CDR1 as SGHDT and CDR2 as YYEEEE. The CDR3 is 13 residues long. The V gene end was trimmed by 5 bases and the J gene end by 14 bases; junction bases not matched to a gene: 6. The CDR3 loop reads CASSYGTSGGWYF. CDR3 coding DNA: TGTGCCAGCAGTTACGGGACTAGCGGGGGGTGGTATTTT.

By share, this clone ranks as medium-sized. The rearrangement links TRBV11-2 to TRBJ2-1; possibly TRBD1 for D (5 bases). V lost 3 bases and J 0 bases, leaving 9 bases between the germline ends. CDR3 length: 15 amino acids. Looked up from germline, CDR1 is SGHAT and CDR2 is FQNNGV. In nucleotides, the CDR3 is TGTGCCAGCAGCTTCCAGGGAAGCTCCTACAATGAGCAGTTCTTC. It specifies CASSFQGSSYNEQFF.

This sequence joins TRBV9 and TRBJ2-7, with TRBD1 matching 9 bases. CDR3 size: 14 residues. Germline-derived CDR1 and CDR2 are SGDLS and YYNGEE. The V segment lost 4 bases and the J segment 2 bases; nucleotides outside the gene matches: 4. The DNA for the CDR3 is TGTGCCAGCAGCCCCCGGACAGGGGCCTACGAGCAGTACTTC. Translated, it gives CASSPRTGAYEQYF.

J is TRBJ2-7 and V is TRBV15, with no clear D. The CDR3 extends over 15 amino acids. CDR1 is LNHNV, CDR2 YYDKDF, per germline (reference sequence). V was shortened by 0 bases and J by 0 bases, with 9 bases between the two germline ends. As DNA, the CDR3 is TGTGCCACCAGCAGAGAAGCTCATAGCTCCTACGAGCAGTACTTC. Amino acid sequence: CATSREAHSSYEQYF.

The chain recombines TRBV9 with TRBJ1-1; 7 nucleotides agree with TRBD1. The germline V gene has CDR1 SGDLS and CDR2 YYNGEE. J gave up 5 bases and V 0 bases, and 10 bases lay outside the gene matches. The CDR3 totals 16 residues. CDR3 in DNA: TGTGCCAGCAGCGTAGATAGAGGGGGCTTCGGAACTGAAGCTTTCTTT. Translated: CASSVDRGGFGTEAFF.

The chain joins TRBV7-9 to TRBJ1-2, with a possible D match to TRBD1 (5 bases). The CDR3 consists of 13 residues. With 3 bases removed from V and 1 base from J, the gap between germline ends came to 6 bases. Looked up from germline, CDR1 is SEHNR and CDR2 is FQNEAQ (reference sequence). The CDR3 loop is CASSLGVNYGYTF. The CDR3 region has the DNA TGTGCCAGCAGCTTGGGGGTTAACTATGGCTACACCTTC.

In regard to this clone: A much larger clone is a single base away; this may be a read error. Other DNA sequences in the sample encode the same CDR3. This chain connects TRBV27 to TRBJ1-5; no firm D call. The V end lost 9 bases, the J end lost 6 bases, and 3 bases lay between the germline ends. The CDR3 totals 9 residues. CDR1 MNHEY and CDR2 SMNVEV come from the germline V gene (reference sequence). The CDR3 nucleotides read TGTGCCAGTGGTCAGCCCCAGCATTTT. Its translation is CASGQPQHF.

The rearrangement links TRBV2 to TRBJ1-1; D uncertain. The CDR3 is made up of 13 amino acids. Trimming left V 6 bases short and J 6 bases short, with 14 bases between. Germline CDR1 and CDR2: SNHLY and FYNNEI. CDR3: CASRTALRAEAFF. The CDR3 nucleotides read TGTGCCAGCAGAACCGCCCTTCGGGCTGAAGCTTTCTTT.

The chain joins TRBV4-3 to TRBJ2-5, with 13 nucleotides matching TRBD2. The CDR3 contains 17 residues. Germline CDR1 is LGHNA and CDR2 is YSLEER. J was trimmed by 4 bases and V by 4 bases; bases with no gene match: 9. CDR3 sequence: CASSPTSGRLTGETQYF. DNA for the CDR3: TGCGCCAGCAGCCCGACTAGCGGGAGGCTTACTGGAGAGACCCAGTACTTC.

The V call is TRBV27, the J call TRBJ1-2, with 7 bases that match TRBD1. V lost 3 bases, J lost 4 bases, and 5 bases stayed unmatched. This CDR3 is 14 amino acids long. Germline V gene lookup returns CDR1 MNHEY and CDR2 SMNVEV (reference sequence). The CDR3 bases are TGTGCCAGCAGTTTCCAGGGGGATGTCTATGGCTACACCTTC. Translation: CASSFQGDVYGYTF.

This clone was detected a few times. V is TRBV9 and J is TRBJ2-7, with D maybe TRBD2 (6 bases). Trimming cost V 0 bases and J 4 bases, with 14 bases left between them. This CDR3 region has 15 residues. CDR1 and CDR2 (germline): SGDLS, YYNGEE. CDR3 protein: CASSVGDGRGYEQYF. CDR3 nucleotide sequence: TGTGCCAGCAGCGTAGGGGACGGGAGAGGGTACGAGCAGTACTTC.

The CDR3 DNA sequence: TGTGCCAGCAGTCCTGGGGACTACTACGAGCAGTACTTC. Translated, it gives CASSPGDYYEQYF. V gene TRBV6-5 combines with J gene TRBJ2-7, with TRBD2 identical over 7 bases. With V trimmed by 5 bases and J by 3 bases, 4 bases remained unmatched. The CDR3 is 13 amino acids. Germline CDR1 MNHEY, CDR2 SVGAGI.

A single count supports this clone. CDR3 nucleotide sequence: TGTGCCACCAGCAGAGATCATCAATCCACTGAAGCTTTCTTT. Translating gives CATSRDHQSTEAFF. This chain links TRBV15 with TRBJ1-1; D unresolved. CDR1 and CDR2 from the germline V gene are LNHNV and YYDKDF (reference sequence). V was shortened by 0 bases and J by 4 bases, with 9 bases between the two germline ends. This CDR3 spans 14 amino acids.

J is TRBJ2-5 and V is TRBV6-5; D is perhaps TRBD2 (6 bases). V was trimmed by 0 bases and J by 4 bases, leaving 12 bases between them. The germline CDR1 and CDR2 sequences are MNHEY and SVGAGI. The CDR3 spans 15 residues. As DNA, the CDR3 is TGTGCCAGCAGTTACTCGGGAGGCTTGGGAGAGACCCAGTACTTC. Translating gives CASSYSGGLGETQYF.

The chain employs TRBV4-2 and TRBJ2-7; either TRBD1 or TRBD2 may supply D (5 bases each). The CDR3 loop spans 15 amino acids. Germline CDR1 and CDR2: LGHNA and YNFKEQ. The ends were cut back, 0 bases at V and 2 bases at J, with 11 bases in the middle. Here the CDR3 DNA reads TGTGCCAGCAGCCAAGATGAACCGGGACCCTACGAGCAGTACTTC. Translating it yields CASSQDEPGPYEQYF.

V is TRBV6-5 and J is TRBJ2-7; TRBD1 is a possible D gene (6 bases). Germline loops: CDR1 MNHEY, CDR2 SVGAGI. This CDR3 is built from 14 residues. The V and J ends lost 4 bases and 2 bases respectively, with 12 bases between them. The CDR3 DNA follows: TGTGCCAGCAGTTGGGGACATGGCACCTACGAGCAGTACTTC. Protein: CASSWGHGTYEQYF.

The chain couples TRBV9 to TRBJ2-3; D unclear. The CDR3 loop spans 14 amino acids. Germline V gene lookup returns CDR1 SGDLS and CDR2 YYNGEE. Trimming removed 0 bases at V and 1 base at J, with 6 bases between. CDR3: CASSVVGGTDTQYF. CDR3 coding DNA: TGTGCCAGCAGCGTAGTTGGCGGCACAGATACGCAGTATTTT.

CDR3 residues: CASSLDPRPVYNSPLHF. In DNA form, the CDR3 reads TGTGCCAGCAGCTTAGACCCCCGGCCGGTCTATAATTCACCCCTCCACTTT. The chain links TRBV27 to TRBJ1-6; D not certain. V was clipped by 6 bases and J by 3 bases, with 18 bases between them. The germline CDR1 and CDR2 sequences are MNHEY and SMNVEV (reference sequence). The CDR3 is 17 amino acids.

The chain uses TRBV9 and TRBJ2-3; D is unresolved. This CDR3 region has 15 residues. Per germline, CDR1 SGDLS and CDR2 YYNGEE. The V and J ends lost 0 bases and 1 base respectively, with 9 bases between them. CDR3 amino acids: CASSVGSTGTDTQYF. As DNA, the CDR3 is TGTGCCAGCAGCGTAGGATCCACGGGCACAGATACGCAGTATTTT.

The V and J genes are TRBV27 and TRBJ2-7, with a possible D match to TRBD1 (5 bases). The germline V gene has CDR1 MNHEY and CDR2 SMNVEV (reference sequence). V was pared by 1 base and J by 6 bases, with 7 bases between. The length of the CDR3 is 12 residues. The CDR3 DNA reads TGTGCCAGCAGTTTATTAAGGGGCGAGCAGTACTTC. This gives the protein CASSLLRGEQYF.

This chain joins TRBV4-3 and TRBJ2-7, with 8 bases lining up with TRBD1. Germline-derived CDR1 and CDR2 are LGHNA and YSLEER. The CDR3 extends over 16 amino acids. V was clipped by 1 base and J by 2 bases; unmatched bases: 7. The CDR3 nucleotides are TGCGCCAGCAGCCAAGCTCCGGGACAGGAGACCTACGAGCAGTACTTC. This translates into CASSQAPGQETYEQYF.

This chain uses TRBV4-3 with TRBJ2-3; TRBD2 matches 7 bases. The CDR3 has 16 amino acids. The trim removed 0 bases at V and 3 bases at J, leaving 6 bases unmatched. Germline V gene data show CDR1 as LGHNA and CDR2 as YSLEER. CDR3 sequence (DNA): TGCGCCAGCAGCCAAGAGAGGGCGGGAGTAACAGATACGCAGTATTTT. It translates to CASSQERAGVTDTQYF.

V gene TRBV5-6 combines with J gene TRBJ1-3, with D tentatively TRBD1 (5 bases). The CDR3 length is 14 residues. Germline V gene data show CDR1 as SGHDT and CDR2 as YYEEEE. Trimming pared 2 bases from V and 4 bases from J, leaving 10 bases between. In DNA form, the CDR3 reads TGTGCCAGCAGCTTAGGGACGGTGGGAAACACCATATATTTT. Protein: CASSLGTVGNTIYF.